This T cell receptor beta chain was sequenced during a study of vaccination effects on CD4 cells after COVID-19. Looking at the study overall: Everyone in the study got two shots of either the BNT162b2 or mRNA-1273 vaccine.

Here immunoSEQ multiplex PCR was the method, and the copy in TCRdb shows in-frame clones only, minus some. The table includes 20,000 to 30,000 clones, approximately 80% detected once. Antigen-specific CD4+ T cells were expanded with viral peptide pools in the ViraFEST assay before sequencing. Once cultured for 10 days, the cells underwent separation to obtain CD4+ T cells. None of these healthy vaccinees had been infected with SARS-CoV-2 before vaccination. Each culture well received about 1.8 million PBMC. These cells were then cultured in IMDM with 8.5 to 10 IU/ml IL-2 and 9.5 to 10 ug/ml peptides. The authors replaced half the medium with IL-2 medium on days 3 and 7. Notes on the study in general: Cross-reactivity toward common cold coronaviruses was confined to only 1 of 255 vaccine-induced clones in healthy vaccinees.

Deletions cut 4 bases from V and 0 bases from J, with 13 bases between. CDR1 and CDR2 (germline): SGHDT, YYEEEE. The CDR3 totals 15 residues. Remarks on this clone: Its antigen is still unknown.

The material sequenced was CD4+ T cells from PBMCs cultured with HCoV-NL63 spike peptides, taken before COVID-19 vaccination. The chain links TRBV5-6 to TRBJ1-1, with D maybe TRBD1 (6 bases). The TCR was taken from a human donor who received a COVID-19 vaccine. As DNA, the CDR3 is TGTGCCAGCAGCCAGTACAGGGTGATGAACACTGAAGCTTTCTTT. Translated, it gives CASSQYRVMNTEAFF.